In its sample, the clone carrying this T cell receptor beta chain was seen many times. Its antigen is not known. The CDR3 regions of TCR beta were amplified from RNA transcripts. The HTBI set primed first-round TCR CDR3 RT-PCR. TCRdb itself ran the multiplex PCR reads through MiXCR, one entry per CDR3 protein. This sample has approximately 210,000 distinct CDR3 sequences, with 15% to 20% found just once. These data come from a study of T cells in Graves' hyperthyroidism and ophthalmopathy. Findings and limits, study-wide: The model foresaw ophthalmopathy a median around 6.8 months prior to onset. Most expanded thyroid clonotypes above 0.001 also appeared in blood.

Exclusion criteria comprised uncontrolled infection, other autoimmune disease, pregnancy or lactation. The CDR3 covers 15 residues. The V gene lost 1 base and the J gene lost 2 bases, with 11 bases spanning the gap. Germline CDR1 reads SGHTA; CDR2 reads FQGTGA. The TCR sequence derives from a man aged 45-65 years with Graves' hyperthyroidism. The gene calls are TRBV7-3 and TRBJ2-5, with a possible D match to TRBD2 (5 bases). Sequenced: blood. CDR3 nucleotides: TGTGCCAGCAGCTTAATGGGGAGCGGACAAGAGACCCAGTACTTC. Residues: CASSLMGSGQETQYF.